The sequence of this T cell receptor (beta chain) was determined in a study of read filtering for tumor transcriptome and immune sequencing. Broader study findings: RNA-seq captured clonotypes less deeply and reliably than IR-seq. In IR-seq, single-read clonotypes were roughly 80% of clonotypes but around 3.5% of reads.

Every patient had bone marrow sampled while the disease was active. This library used roughly 430 ng RNA and molecular barcoded adaptors spanning alpha/delta and beta/gamma chains. TCRdb reprocessed the reads with MiXCR, giving one entry per CDR3 protein. The sample contains about 63,000 distinct CDR3 sequences, approximately 14% of which appear only once. V shed 7 bases and J 2 bases; nucleotides not matched to a gene: 8. This CDR3 is 13 amino acids long. Germline V lookup: CDR1 GTSNPN, CDR2 SVGIG (reference sequence). This clonotype was recorded at least ten times. Its antigen is not known. Sequencing input: a population of CD138-negative cells sorted from bone marrow. J is TRBJ2-7 and V is TRBV30; 7 nucleotides agree with TRBD1. This sequence was found in a donor aged 40 or over with multiple myeloma. CDR3 sequence: CASTGVLPYEQYF. For the CDR3, the DNA is TGTGCCTCCACAGGGGTCCTTCCCTACGAGCAGTACTTC.